This T cell receptor beta chain was identified during a study of blood T cell repertoires in COVID-19. The sample holds one count of this clone. Clinical histories supplied by participants themselves formed the basis of cohort assignment. TCRdb's table, derived via immunoSEQ multiplex PCR, lists solely in-frame clones and lacks some. Of under 150,000 clones listed, roughly 80% are singletons. This CDR3 has 17 amino acids. The germline gives CDR1 MDHEN, CDR2 SYDVKM. The V end was cut by 3 bases, the J end by 1 base, with 18 bases between. The chain carries TRBV28 and TRBJ1-1; D gene unclear. This sequence was found in a man aged 35 to 55 with acute COVID-19. Sequenced: PBMCs or T cells enriched from blood (not recorded which). The CDR3 sequence: CASSFAGWEEANTEAFF. CDR3 bases: TGTGCCAGCAGTTTCGCGGGGTGGGAAGAGGCGAACACTGAAGCTTTCTTT.